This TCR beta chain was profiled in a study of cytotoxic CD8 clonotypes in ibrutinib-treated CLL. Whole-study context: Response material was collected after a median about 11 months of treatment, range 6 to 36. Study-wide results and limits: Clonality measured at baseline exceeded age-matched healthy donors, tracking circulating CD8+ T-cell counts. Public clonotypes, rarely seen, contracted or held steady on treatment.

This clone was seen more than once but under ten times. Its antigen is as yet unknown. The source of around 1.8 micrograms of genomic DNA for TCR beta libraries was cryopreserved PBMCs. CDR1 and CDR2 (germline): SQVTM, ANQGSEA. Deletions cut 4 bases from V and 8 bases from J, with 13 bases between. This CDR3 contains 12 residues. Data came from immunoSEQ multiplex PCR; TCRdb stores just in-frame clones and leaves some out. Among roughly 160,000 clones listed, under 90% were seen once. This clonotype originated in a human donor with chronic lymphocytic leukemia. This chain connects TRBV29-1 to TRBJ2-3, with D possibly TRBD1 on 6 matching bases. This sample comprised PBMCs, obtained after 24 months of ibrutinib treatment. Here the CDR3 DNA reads TGCAGCGTTGGGGGGCTAGGGGGTACGCAGTATTTT. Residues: CSVGGLGGTQYF.